This is a list of T cell receptor beta chains from one sample in a study of beta chain features in type 1 diabetes. The assay was immunoSEQ multiplex PCR, and TCRdb's table has in-frame clones only and misses some. This sample has more than 150,000 clones; 11% occur once, and the top ten carry around 2.1%. The sequenced material came from central memory CD4+ T cells from blood. Source of these receptors: a man between 18 and 29 years old in good health. CDR3s include the opening cysteine and the closing phenylalanine or tryptophan. A D gene is named only where the DNA matches it firmly. The size of a clone is reported for some rows only, either as once, few or many, or as a class for expanded clones.

clone_size	cdr3_length	v_call	d_call	j_call	cdr3_aa	cdr3_nt
few	13	TRBV7-9	TRBD1	TRBJ2-4	CASSRGQKNIQYF	TGTGCCAGCAGCAGGGGACAGAAAAACATTCAGTACTTC
-	12	TRBV10-2	-	TRBJ2-7	CASEGQAYEQYF	TGCGCCAGCGAAGGACAAGCATACGAGCAGTACTTC
-	16	TRBV18	TRBD1	TRBJ2-4	CASSPVGTAAKNIQYF	TGTGCCAGCTCACCTGTGGGGACAGCGGCCAAAAACATTCAGTACTTC
-	14	TRBV7-2	-	TRBJ1-2	CASSSRTANYGYTF	TGTGCCAGCAGCTCCCGGACAGCTAACTATGGCTACACCTTC
few	15	TRBV29-1	TRBD2	TRBJ2-7	CSVSLRRGGSYEQYF	TGCAGCGTTTCCCTAAGGAGGGGAGGGTCCTACGAGCAGTACTTC
few	13	TRBV7-2	-	TRBJ2-1	CASSPGSYNEQFF	TGTGCCAGCAGCCCCGGTTCCTACAATGAGCAGTTCTTC
-	11	TRBV7-9	-	TRBJ2-7	CASSLRDEQYF	TGTGCCAGCAGCTTAAGAGACGAGCAGTACTTC
few	16	TRBV28	-	TRBJ2-4	CASSPPARLAKNIQYF	TGTGCCAGCAGTCCCCCGGCGAGACTAGCCAAAAACATTCAGTACTTC
few	16	TRBV28	-	TRBJ2-6	CASSLGQTSGANVLTF	TGTGCCAGCAGTTTGGGACAAACCTCTGGGGCCAACGTCCTGACTTTC
few	14	TRBV4-2	TRBD2	TRBJ2-2	CASSQESGGGELFF	TGTGCCAGCAGCCAAGAGTCGGGAGGCGGGGAGCTGTTTTTT
-	15	TRBV9	TRBD1	TRBJ1-1	CASSAGTAMNTEAFF	TGTGCCAGCAGCGCGGGGACAGCCATGAACACTGAAGCTTTCTTT
many	14	TRBV28	-	TRBJ1-5	CASRPPNRVQPQHF	TGTGCCAGCAGACCCCCGAACAGAGTTCAGCCCCAGCATTTT
few	13	TRBV28	-	TRBJ2-2	CASHRGGAGELFF	TGTGCCAGCCACAGGGGAGGGGCCGGGGAGCTGTTTTTT
-	13	TRBV5-1	-	TRBJ1-5	CASSSGGNQPQHF	TGCGCCAGCAGCAGTGGCGGCAATCAGCCCCAGCATTTT
-	14	TRBV7-9	-	TRBJ2-5	CASSFHGRQETQYF	TGTGCCAGCAGCTTCCATGGTCGTCAGGAGACCCAGTACTTC
few	13	TRBV5-4	-	TRBJ2-2	CASSLVLGGELFF	TGTGCCAGCAGCTTGGTTCTCGGCGGGGAGCTGTTTTTT
few	16	TRBV7-2	-	TRBJ1-5	CASSLSAPMINQPQHF	TGTGCCAGCAGCTTATCGGCACCGATGATCAATCAGCCCCAGCATTTT
many	11	TRBV6-5	-	TRBJ1-1	CASSRGTEAFF	TGTGCCAGCAGTCGAGGCACTGAAGCTTTCTTT
-	15	TRBV6-1	-	TRBJ1-2	CASRVRTSRYDGYTF	TGTGCCAGCAGGGTCCGGACAAGCCGCTACGATGGCTACACCTTC
few	16	TRBV25-1	TRBD1	TRBJ1-2	CASSEPDRAGYYGYTF	TGTGCCAGCAGTGAGCCGGACAGGGCGGGGTACTATGGCTACACCTTC
many	13	TRBV14	-	TRBJ2-7	CASSQGHIYEQYF	TGTGCCAGCAGCCAAGGGCATATCTACGAGCAGTACTTC
few	17	TRBV9	TRBD2	TRBJ2-1	CASSLRLAGGRYNEQFF	TGTGCCAGCAGTCTCAGACTAGCGGGAGGAAGGTACAATGAGCAGTTCTTC
few	13	TRBV28	-	TRBJ2-7	CASSLRKGREQYF	TGTGCCAGCAGTTTAAGAAAAGGTCGTGAGCAGTACTTC
few	14	TRBV7-9	-	TRBJ2-2	CASSLAGLTGELFF	TGTGCCAGCAGCTTAGCAGGACTTACCGGGGAGCTGTTTTTT
-	16	TRBV14	-	TRBJ1-3	CASSLPGSLSGNTIYF	TGTGCCAGCAGCCTTCCGGGGTCTCTCTCTGGAAACACCATATATTTT
-	12	TRBV7-2	TRBD1	TRBJ1-6	CASSDRVSPLHF	TGTGCCAGCAGCGACAGGGTTTCACCCCTCCACTTT
-	13	TRBV7-2	-	TRBJ2-3	CASGGGGADTQYF	TGTGCCAGCGGGGGCGGGGGCGCAGATACGCAGTATTTT
few	12	TRBV29-1	TRBD1	TRBJ1-2	CSVQGLNYGYTF	TGCAGCGTACAGGGGTTAAACTATGGCTACACCTTC
many	16	TRBV5-4	-	TRBJ2-5	CASSLPAGQGEETQYF	TGTGCCAGCAGCTTGCCGGCAGGGCAAGGGGAAGAGACCCAGTACTTC